This T cell receptor (beta chain) comes out of a study of tissue T cells after allogeneic stem cell transplantation. Adult allogeneic hematopoietic cell transplant recipients with steroid-refractory graft-versus-host disease were prospectively enrolled for research autopsy. Deletions cut 1 base from V and 10 bases from J, with 10 bases between. The CDR3 is made up of 12 amino acids. Germline V gene sequence: CDR1 SEHNR, CDR2 FQNEAQ (reference sequence). In the case of this clone: Its antigen remains unidentified.

Libraries were prepared by immunoSEQ multiplex PCR; TCRdb keeps only in-frame clonotypes and omits some of them. The table includes about 2,700 clones, approximately 61% detected once. Study-level findings and limits: Few T cell clones were shared across patients, but motif clusters showed tissue-specific shared signatures.

Sequenced here: descending colon tissue, sampled at autopsy. The receptor was isolated from a male patient at least 60 years old with steroid-refractory graft-versus-host disease after an allogeneic stem cell transplant. Some T cells could come from the graft donor. The rearrangement uses TRBV7-9 and TRBJ1-1; D not resolved. The CDR3 is CASSLDRNVAFF. In nucleotides, the CDR3 is TGTGCCAGCAGCTTAGACCGCAACGTAGCTTTCTTT. The whole variable domain, remainder taken from reference TRBV7-9 and TRBJ1-1, is DTGVSQNPRHKITKRGQNVTFRCDPISEHNRLYWYRQTLGQGPEFLTYFQNEAQLEKSRLLSDRFSAERPKGSFSTLEIQRTEQGDSAMYLCASSLDRNVAFFGQGTRLTVV.